This T cell receptor beta chain emerged from a study of human T cells and chemical hapten exposure (dated by TCRdb to the early 2020s). As for the study more broadly: Libraries were combined into a pool for sequencing, and differences in TCR yield between samples came mainly from small differences in library volumes within the pool. This study followed changes in the peripheral blood TCR repertoire in vivo during primary and secondary sensitization of alopecia patients to the hapten diphenylcyclopropenone (DPC).

Total RNA was extracted from unfractionated whole blood that had been collected in Tempus Blood RNA tubes. As TCR sequencing controls, roughly five healthy volunteers were used, with blood taken at day 0, 2 weeks and 6 weeks. About this clonotype itself: It has no known antigen specificity. Base quality data are lacking; no much larger clone is found one base away.

During library preparation, unique molecular identifiers were attached to individual cDNA molecules so that TCRs could be counted quantitatively and reproducibly. From each blood RNA sample, both TCR alpha and TCR beta chains were sequenced. Turning to the authors' computational methods: A median of about 87,000 TCRs per sample was observed, with a range of 23,224 to 690,600. V, J and CDR3 annotation of the TCR reads was performed with the Decombinator software suite. Every sample was subsampled to the same number of TCRs (28,000) for the PS versus PT1 abundance plots. Expanded TCRs were defined as absent before sensitization and observed at least eight times at the 2-week time point. TCRdb applied fastp at Q25 and MiXCR to the public reads, then kept only in-frame beta chains. One record per CDR3 amino acid sequence lists the most common genes and DNA. The V and J calls shown here were made by TCRdb, not taken from the authors' results. The sample yields 100,000 to 150,000 distinct CDR3 sequences; less than 10% were counted once. Clones ranked in the top ten supply approximately 1.5% of the sample.

Paper-wide results and their limitations: DPC sensitization did not change how many TCRs were above 1 in 1000 frequency, and no evidence was found of alterations in global repertoire structure. Repeated subsampling changed both the strength of the expansion versus patch-test correlation and the threshold at which the correlation became significant.

There are 18 amino acids in the CDR3, from cysteine to phenylalanine inclusive. Only the CDR3 DNA stays, 54 bases, in frame from base 1. V is cut by 1 base and J by 1 base, and the space between the germline ends is 19 bases. The germline V gene (reference sequence) specifies SEHNR as CDR1 and FQNEAQ as CDR2. The chain couples TRBV7-9 to TRBJ1-2, with TRBD1 as a weak D call on 5 bases. Sequencing was carried out using whole blood. The clonotype comes from a human donor in good health. Some clones in this sample may be carry-over from other donors' samples. Donor details come from another sample of the same person, matched by shared clones. The CDR3 amino acid sequence is: CASSLVRRGRPNNYGYTF. The DNA sequence follows: TGTGCCAGCAGCTTAGTTCGAAGGGGCCGACCTAATAACTATGGCTACACCTTC.